This T cell receptor beta chain is drawn from a study of T cells in localized non-small cell lung cancer (dated by TCRdb to about 2020). About the study as a whole: The study examined T cell repertoires in 236 patients with early-stage NSCLC and compared tumors with uninvolved tumor-adjacent lungs. The cohort consisted of 236 treatment-naive NSCLC patients whose localized lung tumors had been resected. The mean age of the NSCLC patients was 50 to 85 years, with 120 to 150 men and 95 to 110 women.

Concerning this clone itself: Its antigen specificity is not known. Base qualities are not at hand, and no much larger clone is one base apart.

At diagnosis, tumor, uninvolved tumor-adjacent lung and peripheral blood were collected and then preserved as a mix of FFPE and fresh-frozen material. For TCR repertoire profiling, the blood samples were analyzed as peripheral blood mononuclear cells. Beyond this particular receptor, the publication reports: Longer overall survival was associated with higher T cell density in blood, whereas shorter survival was associated with higher clonality in adjacent lung. A median of around 57 of the top 100 tumor clones turned up in the paired uninvolved adjacent lung, and 25 to 35 of those clones also ranked among the top 100 of that same adjacent lung. Multi-region tumor sequencing was not performed, so intratumor heterogeneity could not be excluded. Uninvolved tumor-adjacent lung showed the highest T cell clonality, higher than tumor, which suggests more focused antigenic responses in the uninvolved tumor-adjacent lung. Because the study design was exploratory, TCR variables were selected using unadjusted p-values without false-discovery rate correction.

The immunoSEQ Assay was used to sequence TCR beta CDR3 regions from DNA. Regarding the original processing steps: T cell density was computed as TCR beta template counts normalized to usable DNA estimated by amplifying housekeeping genes. Richness was estimated using the preseqR package, with extrapolation to 400,000 templates for PBMC samples and to 120,000 templates for tissue samples. Clonality was taken to be one minus Pielou's evenness. To identify tissue-enriched TCRs, differential abundance testing was run on productive amino-acid clonotypes with a minimum total count of 5 and an alpha of 0.1. The Jaccard Index and the Morisita Overlap Index were used to measure repertoire overlap between compartments. TCR beta CDR3s were clustered by GLIPH together with public tetramer-defined viral CDR3s, and at least three viral sequences plus V-gene enrichment were required for viral motifs. TCRdb obtained this table from immuneACCESS and retained in-frame rearrangements with V and J assigned. These tables miss some clones; where compared with another copy, unresolved V genes account for less than half of the shortfall, and the remainder is unexplained. V, J and clone size are those of that table, while D and trimming were read from the DNA. The sample has under 65,000 clones on record, 70% to 90% of them singletons. The ten largest clones capture under 25% of the sample.

V loses 3 bases, J loses 11 bases, and the germline ends lie 19 bases apart. CDR1 and CDR2 were assigned from the germline V gene as MDHEN and SYDVKM. Counted from cysteine to phenylalanine, this CDR3 has 14 amino acids. Just the 42-base CDR3 DNA is kept, in frame starting at base 1. The sequencing used peripheral blood, collected before any cancer treatment. This receptor was taken from a man aged 35 to 69 with stage I squamous cell lung carcinoma. This chain is built from TRBV28 and TRBJ1-1, with an unclear D gene assignment. The DNA sequence follows: TGTGCCAGCAGTTTCCCCGGACGCGGGCCGCGGGCTTTCTTT. Protein translation: CASSFPGRGPRAFF. With all but the CDR3 taken from the reference TRBV28 and TRBJ1-1 genes, the full variable domain is: DVKVTQSSRYLVKRTGEKVFLECVQDMDHENMFWYRQDPGLGLRLIYFSYDVKMKEKGDIPEGYSVSREKKERFSLILESASTNQTSMYLCASSFPGRGPRAFFGQGTRLTVV.